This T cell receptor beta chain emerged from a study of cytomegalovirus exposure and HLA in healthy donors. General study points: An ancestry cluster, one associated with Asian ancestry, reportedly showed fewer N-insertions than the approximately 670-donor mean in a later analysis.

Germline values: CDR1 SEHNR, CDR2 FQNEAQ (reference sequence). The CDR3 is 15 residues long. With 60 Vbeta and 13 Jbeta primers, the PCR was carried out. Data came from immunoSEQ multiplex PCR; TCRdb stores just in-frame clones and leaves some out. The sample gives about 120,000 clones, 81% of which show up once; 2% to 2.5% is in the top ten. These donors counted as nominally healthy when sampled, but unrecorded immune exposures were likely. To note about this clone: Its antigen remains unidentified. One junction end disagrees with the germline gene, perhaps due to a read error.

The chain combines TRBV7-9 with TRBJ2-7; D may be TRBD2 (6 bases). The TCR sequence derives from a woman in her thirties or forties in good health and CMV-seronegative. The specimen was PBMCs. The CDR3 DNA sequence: TGTTCCAGCAGCTTTCAGGGCGCGGGGAAGTACGAGCAGTACTTC. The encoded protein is CSSSFQGAGKYEQYF.